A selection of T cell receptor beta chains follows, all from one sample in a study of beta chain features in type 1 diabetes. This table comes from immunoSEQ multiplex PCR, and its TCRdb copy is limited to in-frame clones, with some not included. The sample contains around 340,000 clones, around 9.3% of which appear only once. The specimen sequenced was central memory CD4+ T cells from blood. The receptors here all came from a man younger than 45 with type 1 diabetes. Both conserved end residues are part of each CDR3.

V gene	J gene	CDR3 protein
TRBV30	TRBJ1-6	CARKTGAGRSPLHF
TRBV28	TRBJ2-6	CASSTRQGFPGANVLTF
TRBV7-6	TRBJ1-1	CASSMGTTEAFF
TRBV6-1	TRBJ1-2	CASSDGMRGYTF
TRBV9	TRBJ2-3	CASSVRAVGTDTQYF
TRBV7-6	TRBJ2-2	CASSSTGSSKTGELFF
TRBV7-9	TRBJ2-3	CASVKAGRDTQYF
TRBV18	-	CASSPSRETQYF
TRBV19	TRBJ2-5	CASSFGGVPQETQYF
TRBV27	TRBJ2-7	CASSGAARVSYEQYF
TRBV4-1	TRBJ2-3	CASSQGLAEGSDTQYF
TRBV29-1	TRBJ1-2	CRSRDRGPFNYGYTF
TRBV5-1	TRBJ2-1	CASSFGQNNEQFF
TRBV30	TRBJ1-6	CACPQGDYNSPLHF
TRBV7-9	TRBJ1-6	CASSSQVDSPLHF
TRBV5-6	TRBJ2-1	CASSLGEIAYNEQFF
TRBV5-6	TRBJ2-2	CASSTTINTGELFF
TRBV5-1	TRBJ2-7	CASSLQSSSYEQYF
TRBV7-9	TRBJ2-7	CASSRITDEQYF
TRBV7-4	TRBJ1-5	CASSSRTGRPYQPQHF
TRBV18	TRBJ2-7	CASSPPWGSYEQYF
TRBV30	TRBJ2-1	CAWTRDRGLYNEQFF
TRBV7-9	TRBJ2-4	CASSLGGWPGIQYF
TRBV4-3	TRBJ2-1	CASSQDLAGGSNEQFF